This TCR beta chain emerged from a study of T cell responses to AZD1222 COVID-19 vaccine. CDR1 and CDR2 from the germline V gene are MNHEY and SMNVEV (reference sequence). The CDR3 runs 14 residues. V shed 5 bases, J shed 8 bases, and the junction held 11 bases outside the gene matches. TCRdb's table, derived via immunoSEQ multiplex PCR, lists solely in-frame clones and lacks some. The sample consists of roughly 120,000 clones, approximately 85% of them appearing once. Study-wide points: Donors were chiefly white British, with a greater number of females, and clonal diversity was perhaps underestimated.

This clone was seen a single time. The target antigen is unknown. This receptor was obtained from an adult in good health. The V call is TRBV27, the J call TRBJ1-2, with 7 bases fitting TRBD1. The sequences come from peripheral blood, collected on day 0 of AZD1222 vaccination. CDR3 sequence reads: CASSPTAQGRGYTF. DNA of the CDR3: TGTGCCAGCAGTCCCACGGCACAGGGGAGGGGCTACACCTTC.